Shown below are 12 T cell receptor beta chains from a single sample sequenced in a study of blood T cell repertoires in COVID-19. Method: immunoSEQ multiplex PCR; TCRdb's copy keeps in-frame clones and lacks some. The sample lists around 250,000 clones; around 80% were seen once. Sequencing was done on a sample of PBMCs or T cells enriched from blood (not recorded which). These receptors were obtained from a man aged 25-40 years with acute COVID-19.

The chain uses TRBV28 and TRBJ2-5; TRBD2 agrees at 9 bases. J was trimmed by 5 bases and V by 5 bases; bases with no gene match: 3. CDR3 length: 13 amino acids. Germline CDR1 reads MDHEN; CDR2 reads SYDVKM. The CDR3 DNA reads as TGTGCCAGCAGTCCGGCGGGGGGGGAGACCCAGTACTTC. It specifies CASSPAGGETQYF.

The gene calls are TRBV4-1 and TRBJ2-1; 10 positions match TRBD2. V was clipped by 0 bases and J by 5 bases; unmatched bases: 4. In germline, CDR1 is MGHRA, CDR2 YSYEKL. The CDR3 is 16 residues long. Here the CDR3 DNA reads TGCGCCAGCAGCCAAGATAAGCTAGCGGGGGACAATGAGCAGTTCTTC. The encoded protein is CASSQDKLAGDNEQFF.

The CDR3 protein is CASSLWAGNSGYTF. The DNA of the CDR3 is TGTGCCAGCAGTTTATGGGCAGGGAATTCTGGCTACACCTTC. This chain connects TRBV27 to TRBJ1-2, with D maybe TRBD1 (5 bases). The V gene lost 1 base and the J gene lost 7 bases, with 13 bases spanning the gap. Germline V lookup: CDR1 MNHEY, CDR2 SMNVEV (reference sequence). The CDR3 spans 14 residues.

The chain recombines TRBV24-1 with TRBJ1-6, with D maybe TRBD1 (6 bases). The CDR3 consists of 14 residues. Per the germline V gene, CDR1 is KGHDR and CDR2 is SFDVKD. The V end was cut by 7 bases, the J end by 7 bases, with 13 bases between. The CDR3 DNA reads as TGTGCCACCAGATCGACAGGAGAGAATTCACCCCTCCACTTT. Translating it yields CATRSTGENSPLHF.

The chain joins TRBV6-2 or TRBV6-3 to TRBJ1-2; 9 nucleotides align to TRBD1. V dropped 3 bases and J dropped 5; count of bases not matched to a gene: 4. The germline gives CDR1 MNHEY, CDR2 SVGEGT. This CDR3 contains 14 residues. In DNA, the CDR3 is TGTGCCAGCAGTTATTGGACAGGGGCTTATGGCTACACCTTC. This translates into CASSYWTGAYGYTF.

This chain uses TRBV27 with TRBJ1-6; no definite D call. Germline V CDR1 and CDR2: MNHEY, SMNVEV (reference sequence). Trimming took 5 bases from V and 16 from J, leaving 12 bases between them. CDR3 length: 11 amino acids. The CDR3 is CASSAGPPLHF. CDR3 DNA: TGTGCCAGCAGTGCGGGCCCCCCACTCCACTTT.

Concerning this clone: This same CDR3 is encoded by further DNA sequences in the sample. The gene calls are TRBV28 and TRBJ1-6, with D uncertain. Germline CDR1 reads MDHEN; CDR2 reads SYDVKM. Deletions cut 2 bases from V and 7 bases from J, with 3 bases between. The CDR3 covers 12 residues. The CDR3 DNA follows: TGTGCCAGCAGTTTACTGAATTCACCCCTCCACTTT. Its translation is CASSLLNSPLHF. Full variable domain (remainder filled in from reference TRBV28 and TRBJ1-6): DVKVTQSSRYLVKRTGEKVFLECVQDMDHENMFWYRQDPGLGLRLIYFSYDVKMKEKGDIPEGYSVSREKKERFSLILESASTNQTSMYLCASSLLNSPLHFGNGTRLTVT.

V and J are TRBV7-9 and TRBJ1-1; no definite D call. The V and J ends lost 6 bases and 1 base respectively, with 18 bases between them. The CDR3 is 16 amino acids. CDR1 SEHNR and CDR2 FQNEAQ come from the germline V gene (reference sequence). In nucleotides, the CDR3 is TGTGCCAGCAGTGATACGGGGTCGTATAGGAACACTGAAGCTTTCTTT. This gives the protein CASSDTGSYRNTEAFF.

In this sample, this clone turned up a few times. The rearrangement links TRBV9 to TRBJ1-2, with TRBD1 matching over 7 bases. The CDR3 length is 13 residues. Per germline, CDR1 SGDLS and CDR2 YYNGEE. The trim removed 4 bases at V and 8 bases at J, leaving 8 bases unmatched. The CDR3 protein is CASSPDRAWGYTF. DNA for the CDR3: TGTGCCAGCAGCCCCGACAGGGCTTGGGGCTACACCTTC. The entire variable domain, with the rest obtained from reference TRBV9 and TRBJ1-2, is as follows: DSGVTQTPKHLITATGQRVTLRCSPRSGDLSVYWYQQSLDQGLQFLIQYYNGEERAKGNILERFSAQQFPDLHSELNLSSLELGDSALYFCASSPDRAWGYTFGSGTRLTVV.

The gene calls are TRBV9 and TRBJ2-3; perhaps TRBD1 as D (5 bases). Deletions cut 4 bases from V and 0 bases from J, with 12 bases between. Germline V gene data show CDR1 as SGDLS and CDR2 as YYNGEE. The CDR3 consists of 15 residues. CDR3 DNA: TGTGCCAGCAGCCCAGGGTTCACGAGCACAGATACGCAGTATTTT. Its protein product is CASSPGFTSTDTQYF.

The V call is TRBV2, the J call TRBJ1-1; D may be TRBD1 (5 bases). The CDR3 contains 14 residues. Trimming took 7 bases from V and 2 from J, leaving 14 bases between them. In germline, CDR1 is SNHLY, CDR2 FYNNEI. In DNA form, the CDR3 reads TGTGCCAGCACCGTGGGGCTAAAAAACACTGAAGCTTTCTTT. It translates to CASTVGLKNTEAFF. Full variable domain (missing parts from reference TRBV2 and TRBJ1-1): EPEVTQTPSHQVTQMGQEVILRCVPISNHLYFYWYRQILGQKVEFLVSFYNNEISEKSEIFDDQFSVERPDGSNFTLKIRSTKLEDSAMYFCASTVGLKNTEAFFGQGTRLTVV.

The rearrangement links TRBV6-1 to TRBJ1-2, with D maybe TRBD1 (5 bases). Germline V gene data show CDR1 as MNHNS and CDR2 as SASEGT. V was shortened by 2 bases and J by 7 bases, with 17 bases between the two germline ends. This CDR3 has 15 amino acids. CDR3 region: CASSEMGRERGGYTF. In nucleotides, the CDR3 is TGTGCCAGCAGTGAAATGGGCAGGGAACGTGGTGGCTACACCTTC.